The 18 T cell receptor beta chains in this list originate from one sample, sequenced in a study of T-cell reconstitution after alpha-beta-depleted transplantation in children. Unique molecular identifiers tagged the TCRbeta library. TCRdb redid the calling of the PCR reads with MiXCR, one entry per CDR3 protein. The sample lists about 360,000 distinct CDR3 sequences, 13% occurring once. Sequences were derived from PBMCs, sampled from the stem cell graft. Receptor source: a human donor who donated a stem cell graft to a child with Fanconi anemia.

This clonotype occurred many times. The gene calls are TRBV6-1 and TRBJ2-3; 9 bases map to TRBD2. CDR3 length: 17 amino acids. After removal of 7 bases from V and 4 bases from J, the junction contained 15 bases not matched to a gene. Germline V gene lookup returns CDR1 MNHNS and CDR2 SASEGT. CDR3 residues: CASTSQASGVRSDTQYF. Written as DNA, the CDR3 is TGTGCCAGCACCAGCCAGGCTAGCGGGGTTCGGTCAGATACGCAGTATTTT.

This chain uses TRBV20-1 with TRBJ1-2; 8 bases are shared with TRBD1. This CDR3 has 13 amino acids. Germline CDR1 and CDR2: DFQATT and SNEGSKA (reference sequence). V lost 3 bases, J lost 7 bases, and 7 bases stayed unmatched. The CDR3 reads CSASDRGVSGYTF. The CDR3, as DNA: TGCAGTGCTAGTGACAGGGGTGTCTCTGGCTACACCTTC.

This clonotype turned up a few times. The chain links TRBV20-1 to TRBJ2-1; D unclear. Trimming shortened V by 2 bases and J by 6 bases, and 2 bases separated the two germline ends. CDR3 length: 10 amino acids. From germline, CDR1 is DFQATT and CDR2 SNEGSKA (reference sequence). CDR3 protein: CSARLNEQFF. As DNA, the CDR3 is TGCAGTGCTAGACTCAATGAGCAGTTCTTC.

The rearrangement links TRBV5-6 to TRBJ2-5; 10 bases line up with TRBD1. The V and J ends lost 3 bases and 5 bases, in that order; junction bases with no gene match: 4. Germline CDR1 SGHDT, CDR2 YYEEEE. The CDR3 runs 14 residues. The CDR3 region is CASSSWTGGETQYF. DNA for the CDR3: TGTGCCAGCAGCTCCTGGACAGGGGGGGAGACCCAGTACTTC.

This clonotype was seen at least ten times. This chain uses TRBV3-1 with TRBJ1-1; 9 bases are shared with TRBD1. The V gene end was trimmed by 0 bases and the J gene end by 11 bases; junction bases not matched to a gene: 7. From germline, CDR1 is LGHDT and CDR2 YNNKEL (reference sequence). CDR3 size: 14 residues. The CDR3 protein is CASSQEVGTGHAFF. Here the CDR3 DNA reads TGTGCCAGCAGCCAAGAGGTTGGGACAGGGCATGCTTTCTTT. The variable domain in full, completed from reference TRBV3-1 and TRBJ1-1, reads DTAVSQTPKYLVTQMGNDKSIKCEQNLGHDTMYWYKQDSKKFLKIMFSYNNKELIINETVPNRFSPKSPDKAHLNLHINSLELGDSAVYFCASSQEVGTGHAFFGQGTRLTVV.

This clonotype occurred a few times. The rearrangement uses TRBV12-3 or TRBV12-4 and TRBJ1-1; D may be TRBD1 (6 bases). Between the trimmed V and J ends, which lost 6 bases and 3 bases, there was a span of 14 bases. The CDR3 runs to 14 residues. The CDR3 DNA is TGTGCCAGCAGGACCGGGGGCTGGTACACTGAAGCTTTCTTT. Translated, it gives CASRTGGWYTEAFF.

In nucleotides, the CDR3 is TGTGCCAGCACTCCCCGAGACAGGGTCTTGTATGGCTACACCTTC. This codes for CASTPRDRVLYGYTF. V gene TRBV6-1 combines with J gene TRBJ1-2; 7 nucleotides align to TRBD1. This CDR3 is built from 15 residues. The V and J ends lost 7 bases and 5 bases, in that order; junction bases with no gene match: 13. Germline values: CDR1 MNHNS, CDR2 SASEGT.

This clonotype was detected many times. V is TRBV7-8 and J is TRBJ2-7; D perhaps matches TRBD2 (5 bases). The CDR3 consists of 12 residues. Trimming cost V 6 bases and J 5 bases, with 11 bases left between them. Germline CDR1 is SGHVS and CDR2 is FQNEAQ. The CDR3 is CASSDGSHEQYF. CDR3 sequence (DNA): TGTGCCAGCAGTGATGGGAGTCACGAGCAGTACTTC.

The V gene is TRBV5-1, the J gene TRBJ1-2; 7 bases are shared with TRBD1. With V trimmed by 3 bases and J by 5 bases, 7 bases remained unmatched. The CDR3 spans 14 residues. In germline, CDR1 is SGHRS, CDR2 YFSETQ. Here the CDR3 reads CASSWGDSSYGYTF. CDR3 DNA sequence: TGCGCCAGCAGCTGGGGGGACAGCTCATATGGCTACACCTTC. Drawing the rest from reference TRBV5-1 and TRBJ1-2, the complete variable domain is KAGVTQTPRYLIKTRGQQVTLSCSPISGHRSVSWYQQTPGQGLQFLFEYFSETQRNKGNFPGRFSGRQFSNSRSEMNVSTLELGDSALYLCASSWGDSSYGYTFGSGTRLTVV.

This chain uses TRBV4-2 with TRBJ1-2; D is ambiguous. Germline V lookup: CDR1 LGHNA, CDR2 YNFKEQ. Trimming removed 4 bases from V and 7 bases from J, with 19 bases in between. CDR3 size: 15 residues. In nucleotides, the CDR3 is TGTGCCAGCAGCCCTAGTAGGGCGGAGCTGGGTGGCTACACCTTC. Translated, it gives CASSPSRAELGGYTF.

This chain joins TRBV24-1 and TRBJ2-7; TRBD1 agrees at 7 bases. CDR3 size: 17 residues. Germline V lookup: CDR1 KGHDR, CDR2 SFDVKD. The ends lost 4 bases at V and 0 bases at J; junction bases unmatched: 11. The CDR3 protein is CATSEPGQAFPSYEQYF. CDR3 coding DNA: TGTGCCACCAGTGAACCCGGACAGGCCTTTCCCTCCTACGAGCAGTACTTC.

This clonotype was seen ten or more times. The CDR3 region is CASSYGSEAFF. The CDR3 DNA reads TGTGCCAGCAGTTACGGCTCGGAAGCTTTCTTT. The chain carries TRBV6-5 and TRBJ1-1; D is ambiguous. The germline V gene has CDR1 MNHEY and CDR2 SVGAGI. This CDR3 region has 11 residues. V shed 2 bases and J shed 8 bases, with 6 bases lying between them.

This clonotype has a count of ten or more. V and J are TRBV29-1 and TRBJ2-3; D call uncertain. V was trimmed by 2 bases and J by 4 bases, leaving 7 bases between them. This CDR3 region has 12 residues. CDR1 and CDR2 (germline): SQVTM, ANQGSEA. DNA of the CDR3: TGCAGCGTTGAATCTATCCCAGATACGCAGTATTTT. Its protein product is CSVESIPDTQYF.

Only a few counts were recorded for this clonotype. V usage is TRBV2 and J usage is TRBJ2-3; D gene uncertain. CDR1 is SNHLY and CDR2 is FYNNEI in the germline V gene. Trimming took off 4 bases at V and 6 bases at J, with 11 bases between the two ends. The CDR3 is 13 residues long. The CDR3 DNA reads as TGTGCCAGCAGTGTCCGGCTTGGGGATACGCAGTATTTT. Encoded protein: CASSVRLGDTQYF.

This clonotype was seen a few times. The CDR3 loop is CASRSSVDSSYNEQFF. The DNA for the CDR3 is TGTGCCAGCAGATCTAGCGTCGACTCCTCCTACAATGAGCAGTTCTTC. This sequence joins TRBV6-6 and TRBJ2-1; TRBD2 is a possible D gene (6 bases). Deletions cut 6 bases from V and 0 bases from J, with 15 bases between. The CDR3 is 16 amino acids. Germline loops: CDR1 MNHNY, CDR2 SVGAGI (reference sequence).

The V and J genes are TRBV7-2 and TRBJ1-5, with 8 positions matching TRBD1. This CDR3 comprises 14 residues. Germline lookup yields CDR1 SGHTA and CDR2 FQGNSA. V gave up 5 bases and J gave up 6 bases; unmatched junction bases: 6. The CDR3 sequence: CASSADRGGQPQHF. As DNA, the CDR3 is TGTGCCAGCAGCGCCGACAGGGGCGGTCAGCCCCAGCATTTT.

This clonotype was counted only a few times. V and J are TRBV9 and TRBJ1-3, with 8 positions matching TRBD1. Germline V CDR1 and CDR2: SGDLS, YYNGEE. V lost 3 bases and J lost 0; bases outside the gene matches: 11. CDR3 length equals 18 residues. The DNA of the CDR3 is TGTGCCAGCAGCGGCGGACAGGGACTTGACGGCTCTGGAAACACCATATATTTT. This translates into CASSGGQGLDGSGNTIYF.

This clonotype appeared many times. The chain joins TRBV6-2 or TRBV6-3 to TRBJ1-5; D remains unclear. The V gene's germline CDR1 is MNHEY and CDR2 SVGEGT. This CDR3 comprises 13 residues. The V end lost 4 bases, the J end lost 0 bases, and 4 bases lay between the germline ends. CDR3 region: CASSSHSNQPQHF. The DNA for the CDR3 is TGTGCCAGCAGTTCACATAGCAATCAGCCCCAGCATTTT.